These 30 T cell receptor delta chains were sequenced from one sample in a study of γδ T cells in repeated Plasmodium falciparum infection. Bulk repertoires came from Vgamma9/Vdelta2+ or Vdelta2-negative gammadelta T cells flow-sorted from PBMC. TCRdb re-analyzed the multiplex PCR reads via CATT. The data hold around 50,000 delta-chain clones, with 1.6% observed a single time. The sequenced material came from gamma-delta T cells from blood. Receptors were obtained from a pool of human donors (malaria-infected and uninfected, not separated).

The V and J genes are TRDV1 and TRDJ1; D gene unclear. The J gene, left out of TCRdb, was set here by checking the DNA against germline. The CDR3 runs to 18 residues. V gave up 0 bases and J gave up 8 bases, with 25 bases separating them. Germline lookup yields CDR1 TSWWSYY and CDR2 QGS. In DNA, the CDR3 is TGTGCTCTTGGGGAACTGACGTTTGGGAACCTTAGGGCGATAAAACTCATCTTT. Translated: CALGELTFGNLRAIKLIF.

This clone rates as medium-sized (0.01 to 0.1%). The chain recombines TRDV3 with TRDJ1; TRDD3 agrees at 9 bases. The V segment lost 2 bases and the J segment 3 bases; nucleotides outside the gene matches: 10. CDR1 is TVYSNPD, CDR2 GDNSRS, per germline (reference sequence). This CDR3 has 15 amino acids. CDR3 protein: CAFSVGGYIADKLIF. In DNA form, the CDR3 reads TGTGCCTTTTCCGTCGGGGGATACATTGCCGATAAACTCATCTTT.

This clone has at least ten counts. This DNA translates differently at residue 7 from the TCRdb protein, which is that of a much larger clone; a read error is likely, and the protein shown is the DNA's own translation. CDR3 sequence reads: CACGTCNDKLIF. As DNA, the CDR3 is TGTGCCTGTGGGACCTGTAACGATAAACTCATCTTT. This chain links TRDV2 with TRDJ1; D is undetermined. Here the J gene was assigned by germline matching of the DNA, as TCRdb has none. Looked up from germline, CDR1 is GEAIGNYY and CDR2 is EKD. CDR3 length: 12 amino acids. The V end lost 5 bases, the J end lost 4 bases, and 10 bases lay between the germline ends.

Details on this clone: TCRdb pairs this DNA with a much larger clone's protein that differs at residue 15, likely a read error; the protein shown was translated from the DNA. The chain carries TRDV1 and TRDJ3, with 10 bases aligning to TRDD3. Since TCRdb gives no J gene, matching the DNA to germline was used here to assign it. The V segment lost 1 base and the J segment 2 bases; nucleotides outside the gene matches: 17. Germline lookup yields CDR1 TSWWSYY and CDR2 QGS. CDR3 length: 23 residues. The DNA of the CDR3 is TGTGCTCTTGGGGAACGGGACTCCTTCCCAGGGGGATACGACCCCTGGGACACCCGACAGATGTTTTTC. Translated: CALGERDSFPGGYDPWDTRQMFF.

Many counts were recorded for this clone. The amino acid sequence in TCRdb belongs to a much larger clone and departs from this DNA's translation at residue 11, likely a sequencing read error; the sequence shown is translated from the DNA. The gene calls are TRDV1 and TRDJ1, with 10 bases aligning to TRDD3. The J gene, left out of TCRdb, was set here by checking the DNA against germline. The CDR3 runs 20 residues. V was pared by 2 bases and J by 8 bases, with 23 bases of the junction left unmatched. Germline loops: CDR1 TSWWSYY, CDR2 QGS. CDR3 sequence (DNA): TGTGCTCTTGGGGAAAATTCCTGCGGCCTTCCCCTGTGGGGGATACAGAAACTCATCTTT. This sequence encodes CALGENSCGLPLWGIQKLIF.

This clone appeared a few times. The TCRdb record carries a much larger clone's protein, which differs from this DNA's translation at residue 17; a read error is the likely cause, and the protein listed here is the DNA translation. J is TRDJ1 and V is TRDV1; unclear D gene. CDR1 is TSWWSYY, CDR2 QGS, per germline. This CDR3 contains 21 residues. CDR3 sequence: CALGSTSREDAPPTNTNKLIF. DNA of the CDR3: TGTGCTCTTGGGTCTACTTCGCGCGAAGACGCGCCTCCAACGAACACCAATAAACTCATCTTT.

About this clone itself: A far larger clone is off by one base, so a read error is likely. This same CDR3 is encoded by further DNA sequences in the sample. V usage is TRDV2 and J usage is TRDJ1; 9 bases align to TRDD3. The J gene was missing in TCRdb and was found by matching the end of the DNA to germline. The CDR3 is 17 residues long. Germline V lookup: CDR1 GEAIGNYY, CDR2 EKD. CDR3: CACDPTGGPAYTDKLIF. CDR3 bases: TGTGCCTGTGACCCGACTGGGGGACCCGCGTACACCGACAAACTCATCTTT.

V usage is TRDV1 and J usage is TRDJ1, with TRDD3 matching 9 bases. Germline matching of the DNA provided the J gene here, since TCRdb leaves it blank. The ends lost 5 bases at V and 0 bases at J; junction bases unmatched: 37. CDR1 is TSWWSYY, CDR2 QGS, per germline. CDR3 length: 26 amino acids. CDR3 bases: TGTGCTCTTGGGACACCAGATGGGCTTTCCCGCACTACATCTTGTACTGGGGGAATCTACACCGATAAACTCATCTTT. Amino acids: CALGTPDGLSRTTSCTGGIYTDKLIF.

This clone occurred many times. A read error likely explains why the TCRdb protein, taken from a much larger clone, differs from this DNA's translation at residue 16; the protein shown is translated from the DNA. No call exists for the J gene, whereas the V gene is TRAV38-2/DV8; TRDD2 reflects the table's D call only, with no check against the DNA. Germline values: CDR1 TSESDYY, CDR2 QEAYKQQN. The CDR3 totals 17 residues. The DNA for the CDR3 is TGTGCTTATAGGACCCCAGGCCTTCCTACCCCTCTATCGAAACTCACCTTT. This translates into CAYRTPGLPTPLSKLTF.

A note on this clone: TCRdb's listed protein matches a much larger clone and diverges from this DNA's translation at residue 15, likely through a read error; the protein shown comes from the DNA. The gene calls are TRDV1 and TRDJ1; no definite D call. The J gene, missing from TCRdb, was assigned here through DNA to germline matching. CDR1 TSWWSYY and CDR2 QGS come from the germline V gene. The CDR3 runs to 20 residues. The germline V and J ends were trimmed by 2 bases and 3 bases, with 28 bases remaining between them. CDR3 sequence: CALGERQTPGVLLHADKLIF. The CDR3, as DNA: TGTGCTCTTGGGGAAAGACAAACCCCAGGAGTACTTCTCCACGCCGATAAACTCATCTTT.

This chain uses TRDV1 with TRDJ1; 10 bases are a match to TRDD3. The J gene, absent from TCRdb, was called here by matching the DNA to germline. The CDR3 covers 21 residues. Per the germline V gene, CDR1 is TSWWSYY and CDR2 is QGS. J was trimmed by 3 bases and V by 2 bases; bases with no gene match: 21. The CDR3 DNA sequence: TGTGCTCTTGGGGAAGTCACCCTTTTGTACTGGGGGATCTATAGTGCCGATAAACTCATCTTT. It is translated as CALGEVTLLYWGIYSADKLIF.

This clone is labeled as medium-sized. Other DNA sequences from this sample encode an identical CDR3 as well. The chain employs TRDV1 and TRDJ1; D assignment may be TRDD2 or TRDD3 (5 bases each). The ends were cut back, 0 bases at V and 3 bases at J, with 23 bases in the middle. CDR3 size: 19 residues. Germline V CDR1 and CDR2: TSWWSYY, QGS. The CDR3 region is CALGELRAYPGRKADKLIF. The CDR3 coding sequence is TGTGCTCTTGGGGAACTCAGGGCCTACCCGGGGAGAAAGGCCGATAAACTCATCTTT.

This clone was counted at least ten times. This may be a read error: a much more frequent sequence differs by one nucleotide. This specimen includes other DNA sequences encoding the same CDR3. The gene calls are TRDV1 and TRDJ1, with TRDD3 matching over 11 bases. Trimming removed 0 bases from V and 1 base from J; junction bases left unmatched: 19. CDR1 is TSWWSYY and CDR2 is QGS in the germline V gene. The CDR3 loop spans 22 amino acids. CDR3 nucleotides: TGTGCTCTTGGGGAACTAGCCCCTCGAGGGGATGGGGGATACGCCGGCACCGATAAACTCATCTTT. This gives the protein CALGELAPRGDGGYAGTDKLIF.

The chain recombines TRDV1 with TRDJ1; possible D gene TRDD3, 5 bases. Germline matching of the DNA provided the J gene here, since TCRdb leaves it blank. The V gene's germline CDR1 is TSWWSYY and CDR2 QGS. Trimming stripped 0 bases from V and 0 bases from J, with 14 bases between. CDR3 size: 17 residues. In nucleotides, the CDR3 is TGTGCTCTTGGGGAACTCAAGTGGGATGACCACACCGATAAACTCATCTTT. Its translation is CALGELKWDDHTDKLIF.

On this clone itself: One base separates it from a far larger clone, so it is likely a read error. The same CDR3 is also encoded by other DNA sequences in this sample. No J gene call was made, and the V gene is TRDV1; the table's D call of TRDD3 was not tested on the DNA. Germline loops: CDR1 TSWWSYY, CDR2 QGS. The CDR3 runs to 24 residues. CDR3 DNA: TGTGCTCTTGGGGAACGGTTTGTAGGCCTTCCTACTCTGGGGGATAAGGGTCTATCCGATAAGCTCATCTTT. Amino acid sequence: CALGERFVGLPTLGDKGLSDKLIF.

With regard to this clone: The protein that TCRdb holds for this DNA derives from a much larger clone and differs from the translated DNA at residue 6, which likely indicates a read error; the protein shown here is translated from the DNA. J is TRDJ1 and V is TRDV2; D gene unclear. This CDR3 spans 16 amino acids. V lost 3 bases and J 0 bases, leaving 16 bases between the germline ends. The germline V gene has CDR1 GEAIGNYY and CDR2 EKD. CDR3 protein: CACDPTPFKYTDKLIF. The CDR3 DNA follows: TGTGCCTGTGACCCGACCCCCTTTAAATACACCGATAAACTCATCTTT.

On this clone itself: This probably arose from a read error, given a far larger clone one base away. Other DNA sequences from this sample encode an identical CDR3 as well. The chain has TRDV1 and TRDJ1, with D possibly matching TRDD2 (5 bases). The J gene was not available in TCRdb and was assigned here by matching the DNA to germline segments. The germline V gene has CDR1 TSWWSYY and CDR2 QGS. This CDR3 is 16 amino acids long. Trimming pared 6 bases from V and 6 bases from J, leaving 23 bases between. The CDR3 DNA follows: TGTGCTCTTGGAGGACCGGGCGGGAACTTCCCCCATAAACTCATCTTT. The encoded protein is CALGGPGGNFPHKLIF.

A note on this clone: TCRdb attributes to this sequence the protein of a much larger clone, which differs from the DNA translation at residue 12; a read error is likely, and the protein displayed is translated from the DNA. The gene calls are TRDV1 and TRDJ1; 8 bases line up with TRDD3. TCRdb supplies no J gene; here it was assigned by aligning the nucleotide sequence to germline. The CDR3 has 22 residues. Germline CDR1 is TSWWSYY and CDR2 is QGS. J lost 0 bases, V lost 2 bases, and 23 bases had no gene match. CDR3 DNA: TGTGCTCTTGGGGAAGGGTTTCCCTTACTGGGGGGTACGTTTCCCTACACCGATAAACTCATCTTT. Amino acids: CALGEGFPLLGGTFPYTDKLIF.

There are many counts of this clone. V is TRDV1 and J is TRDJ1; 7 nucleotides line up with TRDD3. The V gene end was trimmed by 5 bases and the J gene end by 0 bases; junction bases not matched to a gene: 18. The CDR3 covers 19 residues. Germline V CDR1 and CDR2: TSWWSYY, QGS. The chain's CDR3 is CALGSCKWGTRGYTDKLIF. DNA of the CDR3: TGTGCTCTTGGGTCCTGTAAGTGGGGGACCCGGGGGTACACCGATAAACTCATCTTT.

This clone occurred many times. At one end, the junction sequence differs from germline, possibly due to a read error. Other DNA sequences of this sample code for an identical CDR3. Here the CDR3 DNA reads TGTGCTCTTGGGGAACTAAGAATGGACTGGGGACAGCCGTACACCGATGAACTCATCTTT. Its translation is CALGELRMDWGQPYTDELIF. The rearrangement uses TRDV1 and TRDJ1, with 7 nucleotides matching TRDD3. Germline V lookup: CDR1 TSWWSYY, CDR2 QGS. The length of the CDR3 is 20 residues.

Turning to this clone: The amino acid sequence in TCRdb belongs to a much larger clone and departs from this DNA's translation at residue 6, likely a sequencing read error; the sequence shown is translated from the DNA. The V and J genes are TRDV1 and TRDJ1; 9 nucleotides agree with TRDD3. The J gene, missing from TCRdb, was assigned here through DNA to germline matching. Germline assignment: CDR1 TSWWSYY and CDR2 QGS. This CDR3 is 21 amino acids long. V shed 2 bases, J shed 4 bases, and the junction held 23 bases outside the gene matches. The CDR3 coding sequence is TGTGCTCTTGGGGAAAGCGGGTACTGGGGGAATCGGGCCTTTTGGCACGATAAACTCATCTTT. This codes for CALGESGYWGNRAFWHDKLIF.

This clone was detected only a few times. The TCRdb protein, from a much larger clone, departs from this DNA's translation at residue 11, likely by read error; the protein shown derives from the DNA. V usage is TRDV1 and J usage is TRDJ1, with D perhaps TRDD2 (5 bases). TCRdb supplies no J gene; here it was assigned by aligning the nucleotide sequence to germline. The CDR3 has 14 amino acids. Germline CDR1 is TSWWSYY and CDR2 is QGS. The V and J ends lost 4 bases and 10 bases respectively, with 19 bases between them. Here the CDR3 reads CALGVPSWVYRLIF. For the CDR3, the DNA is TGTGCTCTTGGGGTCCCTTCGTGGGTCTATAGACTCATCTTT.

In its sample, this clone was seen a few times. This likely came from a read error, as a far larger clone is one base away. Other DNA variants within this sample encode the same CDR3. This chain connects TRDV1 to TRDJ1, with 7 nucleotides matching TRDD3. The J gene, absent from TCRdb, was called here by matching the DNA to germline. The CDR3 sequence is 17 residues long. Germline CDR1 and CDR2: TSWWSYY and QGS. This CDR3 is CALGGLYFPGITDKLIF. For the CDR3, the DNA is TGTGCCCTTGGGGGACTCTACTTCCCCGGTATCACCGATAAACTCATCTTT.

This clone was recorded many times. The same CDR3 can be traced to other DNA sequences in this sample. The rearrangement uses TRDV1 and TRDJ1, with D maybe TRDD3 (5 bases). The CDR3 covers 19 residues. In germline, CDR1 is TSWWSYY, CDR2 QGS. The V and J ends lost 1 base and 0 bases respectively, with 21 bases between them. Here the CDR3 DNA reads TGTGCTCTTGGGGAACAGAGAGGGGGCCTCTCACGGTACACCGATAAACTCATCTTT. It encodes CALGEQRGGLSRYTDKLIF.

This clone turned up a few times. TCRdb has a much larger clone's protein, which differs at residue 4 from the translation of this DNA, likely because of a read error; what is shown is the protein translated from the DNA. The rearrangement uses TRDV1 and TRDJ1; no definite D call. In the absence of a J gene in TCRdb, the DNA was matched to germline to assign it here. CDR1 is TSWWSYY, CDR2 QGS, per germline. V shed 7 bases and J shed 1 base, with 22 bases lying between them. This CDR3 comprises 17 residues. As DNA, the CDR3 is TGTGCTCTTGTGGCGCTACGACGGGCCCGCCTCACCGATAAACTCATCTTT. The encoded protein is CALVALRRARLTDKLIF.

This clone has a handful of counts. It is likely a read error: a sequence one base away is far more abundant. This sample also contains other DNA sequences that code for the same CDR3. The CDR3 reads CALGESTEQATSYPHWYMGTDKLIF. DNA for the CDR3: TGTGCTCTTGGGGAAAGTACTGAACAGGCTACGTCCTACCCCCACTGGTATATGGGCACCGATAAACTCATCTTT. The V call is TRDV1, the J call TRDJ1, with a possible D match to TRDD2 (6 bases). Looked up from germline, CDR1 is TSWWSYY and CDR2 is QGS. V lost 2 bases and J 1 base, leaving 41 bases between the germline ends. This CDR3 comprises 25 residues.

The sample holds many counts of this clone. The mismatch at residue 10 between this DNA's translation and the TCRdb protein of a much larger clone likely reflects a read error; the protein shown is translated from the DNA. Called V gene: TRDV2; the J gene was not called; the table names TRDD3, a call not compared with the DNA. CDR1 and CDR2 from the germline V gene are GEAIGNYY and EKD. The CDR3 is 12 residues long. The CDR3 DNA sequence: TGTGCCTGTGGGACCTGTACCGATAAATTCATCTTT. It is translated as CACGTCTDKFIF.

This clone came up a few times. This likely came from a read error, as a far larger clone is one base away. Other DNA sequences in this sample translate to the same CDR3. The chain carries TRDV1 and TRDJ1, with D possibly being TRDD3 (8 bases). V lost 3 bases, J lost 2 bases, and 40 bases lay in between. Per the germline V gene, CDR1 is TSWWSYY and CDR2 is QGS. The length of the CDR3 is 24 residues. CDR3 coding DNA: TGTGCTCTTGGGGATCGTAAGGCCTTCCTTTCCTCGTACTGGGGGTCCCGAGGAACCGATAAACTCATCTTT. Translated: CALGDRKAFLSSYWGSRGTDKLIF.

This clone was seen only a few times. It differs at one base from a far larger clone, so likely a read error. Distinct nucleotide sequences in the sample also encode this CDR3. The chain couples TRDV1 to TRDJ1; TRDD3 matches 10 bases. V lost 3 bases, J lost 0 bases, and 25 bases stayed unmatched. The CDR3 extends over 23 amino acids. Germline loops: CDR1 TSWWSYY, CDR2 QGS. CDR3 nucleotide sequence: TGTGCTCTTGGGGAGCGGTATCCTACAGGAGGGTGGGGGATACCCCCCTACACCGATAAACTCATCTTT. Protein product: CALGERYPTGGWGIPPYTDKLIF.

This clone was counted ten times or more. A read error likely explains this, since a far larger clone differs by one base. In the same sample, other DNA sequences code for this CDR3. The CDR3 reads CALGETKGYVLDTDKLIF. DNA for the CDR3: TGTGCTCTTGGGGAAACAAAGGGATACGTTCTTGACACTGATAAACTCATCTTT. The chain links TRDV1 to TRDJ1; TRDD3 agrees at 8 bases. No J segment appears in TCRdb, so it was assigned here by matching the sequence to germline. The CDR3 loop spans 18 amino acids. CDR1 and CDR2 from the germline V gene are TSWWSYY and QGS.